Following are 13 T cell receptor beta chains from one sample sequenced in a study of spatial heterogeneity in lung cancer. TCRdb called the 5' RACE reads again in MiXCR, with one record for every CDR3 protein. The table shows 70,000 to 90,000 distinct CDR3 sequences, with 13% occurring only once. Specified time point: sample taken at primary tumor resection. Material for sequencing was whole RNA from tumor, nontumor lung or frozen PBMC, left unsorted. The specimen comprised PBMCs, sampled at surgery. The receptors derive from a male donor with early-stage non-small cell lung cancer.

This chain links TRBV7-2 with TRBJ2-2; D gene ambiguous. V was pared by 5 bases and J by 5 bases, with 12 bases between. Germline V gene sequence: CDR1 SGHTA, CDR2 FQGNSA. CDR3 length equals 14 residues. CDR3 loop: CASSRDTSTGELFF. The CDR3 DNA sequence: TGTGCCAGCAGCCGTGATACGTCAACCGGGGAGCTGTTTTTT.

The chain carries TRBV4-2 and TRBJ2-2; no firm D call. CDR3 length equals 14 residues. Germline values: CDR1 LGHNA, CDR2 YNFKEQ. The V end was cut by 1 base, the J end by 0 bases, with 3 bases between. CDR3 sequence reads: CASSQGANTGELFF. DNA for the CDR3: TGTGCCAGCAGCCAAGGTGCGAACACCGGGGAGCTGTTTTTT.

The chain uses TRBV20-1 and TRBJ1-6, with D maybe TRBD1 (5 bases). The length of the CDR3 is 14 residues. Trimming removed 6 bases at V and 7 bases at J, with 16 bases between. Per the germline V gene, CDR1 is DFQATT and CDR2 is SNEGSKA (reference sequence). As DNA, the CDR3 is TGCAGTGCCTCAAACCAGAGGGGCAATTCACCCCTCCACTTT. Residues: CSASNQRGNSPLHF.

The chain carries TRBV10-3 and TRBJ1-5, with D uncertain. The V end lost 2 bases, the J end lost 7 bases, and 15 bases lay between the germline ends. Germline CDR1 is ENHRY and CDR2 is SYGVKD. This CDR3 region has 15 residues. In DNA, the CDR3 is TGTGCCATCAGTGAGCTTGCCTTAACCGGGCAGCCCCAGCATTTT. Its protein is CAISELALTGQPQHF.

This clonotype was counted ten times or more. V usage is TRBV20-1 and J usage is TRBJ1-3; D is undetermined. The length of the CDR3 is 14 residues. V was shortened by 4 bases and J by 1 base, with 11 bases between the two germline ends. Germline lookup yields CDR1 DFQATT and CDR2 SNEGSKA (reference sequence). This chain's CDR3 is CSAMRDPSGNTIYF. DNA of the CDR3: TGCAGTGCTATGAGGGATCCATCTGGAAACACCATATATTTT.

This clonotype was detected ten times or more. V usage is TRBV10-3 and J usage is TRBJ2-5, with 11 bases identical to TRBD2. This CDR3 spans 16 amino acids. With 0 bases clipped from V and 5 bases from J, the junction kept 5 bases outside the gene matches. Germline V gene sequence: CDR1 ENHRY, CDR2 SYGVKD. The CDR3 region is CAISESTSGTVETQYF. In DNA form, the CDR3 reads TGTGCCATCAGTGAGTCGACTAGCGGGACTGTGGAGACCCAGTACTTC.

The chain carries TRBV15 and TRBJ2-1; TRBD2 might be the D (6 bases). CDR3 size: 15 residues. The ends were cut back, 3 bases at V and 3 bases at J, with 12 bases in the middle. Germline V gene lookup returns CDR1 LNHNV and CDR2 YYDKDF (reference sequence). In DNA, the CDR3 is TGTGCCACCAGCAGGGTCGGGAGAGGCTACAATGAGCAGTTCTTC. The encoded protein is CATSRVGRGYNEQFF.

The CDR3 region has the DNA TGTGCCAGCAGTCGAAGGAGCGACAATGAGCAGTTCTTC. Its translation is CASSRRSDNEQFF. V usage is TRBV2 and J usage is TRBJ2-1; D unclear. Deletions cut 5 bases from V and 5 bases from J, with 10 bases between. The germline gives CDR1 SNHLY, CDR2 FYNNEI. This CDR3 region has 13 residues. The whole variable domain, remainder taken from reference TRBV2 and TRBJ2-1, is EPEVTQTPSHQVTQMGQEVILRCVPISNHLYFYWYRQILGQKVEFLVSFYNNEISEKSEIFDDQFSVERPDGSNFTLKIRSTKLEDSAMYFCASSRRSDNEQFFGPGTRLTVL.

This chain joins TRBV5-5 and TRBJ1-1; 8 bases agree with TRBD1. CDR1 is SGHKS, CDR2 YYEKEE, per germline (reference sequence). V dropped 0 bases and J dropped 3; count of bases not matched to a gene: 4. This CDR3 comprises 15 residues. CDR3 protein: CASSLARDRYTEAFF. The CDR3 DNA follows: TGTGCCAGCAGCTTGGCCCGGGACAGGTACACTGAAGCTTTCTTT.

This clonotype has just a few counts. This rearrangement joins TRBV7-2 to TRBJ2-3; D is ambiguous. The CDR3 spans 14 residues. Looked up from germline, CDR1 is SGHTA and CDR2 is FQGNSA. Trimming cost V 3 bases and J 4 bases, with 11 bases left between them. In nucleotides, the CDR3 is TGTGCCAGCAGCTTGAGATTTTACGCAGATACGCAGTATTTT. Amino acids: CASSLRFYADTQYF.

A few counts support this clonotype. The chain joins TRBV5-1 to TRBJ1-1; the D gene is possibly TRBD1 (5 bases). Trimming cost V 4 bases and J 0 bases, with 10 bases left between them. The CDR3 runs to 14 residues. CDR1 and CDR2 from the germline V gene are SGHRS and YFSETQ. This CDR3 reads CASSPGPMNTEAFF. As DNA, the CDR3 is TGCGCCAGCAGCCCGGGACCGATGAACACTGAAGCTTTCTTT.

The gene calls are TRBV5-5 and TRBJ2-7, with a tentative D call TRBD1 (7 bases). V lost 4 bases, J lost 0 bases, and 14 bases lay in between. Per the germline V gene, CDR1 is SGHKS and CDR2 is YYEKEE (reference sequence). The CDR3 consists of 15 residues. This CDR3 is CASSPGDSISYEQYF. The CDR3 nucleotides are TGTGCCAGCAGCCCGGGGGACAGCATCTCCTACGAGCAGTACTTC.

The chain is built from TRBV10-2 and TRBJ2-7; D is unresolved. This CDR3 contains 12 residues. Germline V CDR1 and CDR2: WSHSY, SAAADI. V was pared by 2 bases and J by 2 bases, with 4 bases between. CDR3 loop: CASSEAAYEQYF. CDR3 coding DNA: TGCGCCAGCAGTGAGGCGGCCTACGAGCAGTACTTC.